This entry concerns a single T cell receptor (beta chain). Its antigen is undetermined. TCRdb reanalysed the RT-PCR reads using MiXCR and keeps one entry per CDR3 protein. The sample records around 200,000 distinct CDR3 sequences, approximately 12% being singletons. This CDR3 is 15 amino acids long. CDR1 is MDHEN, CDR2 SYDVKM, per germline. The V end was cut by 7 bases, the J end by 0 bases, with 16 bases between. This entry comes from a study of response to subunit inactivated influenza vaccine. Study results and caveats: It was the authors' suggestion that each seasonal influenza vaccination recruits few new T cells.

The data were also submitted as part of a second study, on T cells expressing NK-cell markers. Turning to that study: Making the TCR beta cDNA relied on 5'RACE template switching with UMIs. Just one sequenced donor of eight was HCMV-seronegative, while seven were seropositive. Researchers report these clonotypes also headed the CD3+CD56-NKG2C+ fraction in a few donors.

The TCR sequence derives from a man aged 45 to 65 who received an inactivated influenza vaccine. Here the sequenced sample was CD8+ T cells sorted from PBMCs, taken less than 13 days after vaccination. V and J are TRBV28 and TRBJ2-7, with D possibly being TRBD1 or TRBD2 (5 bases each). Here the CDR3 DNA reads TGTGCCAGCACCCTTGCCCGGGGCAACTCCTACGAGCAGTACTTC. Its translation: CASTLARGNSYEQYF.